This TCR beta chain is drawn from a study of blood T cell repertoires in COVID-19. Study as a whole: COVID-19 samples, acute and convalescent, were from the United States, Italy and Spain. The cDNA or gDNA used as material had been derived from T cells, B-cell-depleted T cells, or PBMCs.

Trimming took 6 bases from V and 7 from J; bases not matched to a gene: 15. CDR3 length equals 16 residues. The V gene's germline CDR1 is KGHSH and CDR2 LQKENI. The data were produced by immunoSEQ multiplex PCR, yet TCRdb's version contains in-frame clones alone and is incomplete. The sample has approximately 300,000 clones; around 90% are singletons. The sample taken for sequencing was PBMCs or T cells enriched from blood (not recorded which). This clonotype was obtained from a woman under 40 who had recovered from COVID-19. This chain links TRBV18 with TRBJ2-1; 7 bases are shared with TRBD1. The CDR3 bases are TGTGCCAGCTCCCGACAGGGATCACTATATCAGAATGAGCAGTTCTTC. As protein: CASSRQGSLYQNEQFF.